This TCR beta chain was obtained from a study of blood T cell repertoires in COVID-19. Looking at the study overall: The samples span acute and convalescent COVID-19 from the United States, Italy and Spain. In each case, the material was cDNA or gDNA derived from T cells, B-cell-depleted T cells, or PBMCs.

V lost 0 bases, J lost 0 bases, and 9 bases lay in between. Per the germline V gene, CDR1 is LNHDA and CDR2 is SQIVND (reference sequence). The CDR3 covers 17 residues. Per the study methods: Counts of nucleated cells, estimated from reference gene primer amplification, were obtained. The method was immunoSEQ multiplex PCR; TCRdb's version includes in-frame clones alone and lacks a portion of them. V and J calls and clone size follow that table, whereas D and trimming were derived from the DNA. The sample has around 70,000 clones, more than 75% seen once; the top ten hold around 5.4%. The sequenced material came from peripheral blood. The clonotype comes from a human donor in a cohort sampled during active COVID-19. The chain recombines TRBV19 with TRBJ1-6; no clear D gene. CDR3 residues: CASSIDEGGSYNSPLHF. CDR3 nucleotides: TGTGCCAGTAGTATAGATGAAGGAGGCTCCTATAATTCACCCCTCCACTTT. Full variable domain (remainder filled in from reference TRBV19 and TRBJ1-6): DGGITQSPKYLFRKEGQNVTLSCEQNLNHDAMYWYRQDPGQGLRLIYYSQIVNDFQKGDIAEGYSVSREKKESFPLTVTSAQKNPTAFYLCASSIDEGGSYNSPLHFGNGTRLTVT.